This T cell receptor beta chain derives from a study of metastatic and nonmetastatic thyroid tumors. For the study at large: It was across blood and tumor or nodule tissue from malignant and benign thyroid patients that repertoires were compared. Findings and limits, study-wide: Reports indicated that malignant thyroid tumors showed significantly higher TCR beta diversity than benign nodules did, in blood and tumor.

This clone appeared many times. No antigen is known for it. Ahead of thyroid surgery, no patient had received treatment of any kind. As handled by the study authors: The study built a papillary thyroid cancer distant-metastasis classifier from CDR3 differences across clinicopathological groups. TCRdb recomputed clones from the PCR reads via MiXCR. Here the V and J calls rest on TCRdb's processing, not on the authors' analysis. Seen here are tens of thousands of clones, over 9.5% observed once, and the top ten hold 11%. V lost 6 bases and J 1 base, leaving 9 bases between the germline ends. This CDR3 is 13 amino acids long. CDR1 and CDR2 from the germline V gene are LNHDA and SQIVND (reference sequence).

This chain uses TRBV19 with TRBJ1-1, with D unclear. Sequencing was carried out using blood. The sequence was obtained from a female donor with papillary thyroid cancer or a benign thyroid nodule (not recorded which). Some clones in this sample may be carry-over from other donors' samples. The CDR3 sequence: CASRGRKNTEAFF. The CDR3 DNA reads TGTGCCAGTAGAGGTCGGAAGAACACTGAAGCTTTCTTT.